This T cell receptor beta chain was found in a study of cytomegalovirus exposure and HLA in healthy donors. In the PCR, 60 Vbeta and 13 Jbeta primers were used. Measured with immunoSEQ multiplex PCR; TCRdb has only the in-frame clones, and not every one. The data hold 160,000 or so clones, with around 80% observed a single time. Germline CDR1 is SNHLY and CDR2 is FYNNEI. Trimming cost V 7 bases and J 4 bases; bases outside gene matches: 3. This CDR3 spans 13 amino acids. Notes on the study in general: There were some public TCRs occurring in many donors, but most TCR sequences were rare. In most subjects, TCR beta sequences reportedly gave accurate predictions of HLA-A and HLA-B alleles.

Healthy bone marrow donors made up the donor group. About this clone itself: Its antigen is unidentified.

Source material: PBMCs. The chain has TRBV2 and TRBJ2-4; TRBD2 matches 8 bases. This receptor was identified in a man aged 18 to 30 in good health and CMV-seronegative. The chain's CDR3 is CASNERGKNIQYF. The CDR3 bases are TGTGCCAGCAACGAGCGGGGGAAAAACATTCAGTACTTC.